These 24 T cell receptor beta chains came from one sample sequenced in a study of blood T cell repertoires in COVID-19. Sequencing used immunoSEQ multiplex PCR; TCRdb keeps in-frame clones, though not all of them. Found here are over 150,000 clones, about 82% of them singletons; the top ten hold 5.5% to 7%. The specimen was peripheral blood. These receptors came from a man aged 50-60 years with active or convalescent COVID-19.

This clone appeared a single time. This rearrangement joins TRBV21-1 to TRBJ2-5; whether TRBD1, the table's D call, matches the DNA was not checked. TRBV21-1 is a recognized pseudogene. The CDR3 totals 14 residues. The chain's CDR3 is CASSKDRPQETQYF. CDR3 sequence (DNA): TGTGCCAGCAGCAAAGACAGACCTCAAGAGACCCAGTACTTC.

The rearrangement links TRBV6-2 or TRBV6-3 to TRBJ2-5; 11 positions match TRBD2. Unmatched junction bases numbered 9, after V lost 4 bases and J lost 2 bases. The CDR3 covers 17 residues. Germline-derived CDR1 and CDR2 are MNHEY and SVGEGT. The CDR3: CASSSKTGLAVQETQYF. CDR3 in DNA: TGTGCCAGCAGTTCAAAAACGGGACTAGCGGTTCAAGAGACCCAGTACTTC.

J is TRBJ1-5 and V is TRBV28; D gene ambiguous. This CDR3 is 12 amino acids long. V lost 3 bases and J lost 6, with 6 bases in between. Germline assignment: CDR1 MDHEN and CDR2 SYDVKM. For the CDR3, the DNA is TGTGCCAGCAGTTTGAACGGTCAGCCCCAGCATTTT. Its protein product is CASSLNGQPQHF.

The chain's CDR3 is CASGLAGVYEQYF. CDR3 sequence (DNA): TGTGCCAGCGGCCTAGCGGGAGTCTACGAGCAGTACTTC. The chain joins TRBV6-2 or TRBV6-3 to TRBJ2-7; 10 nucleotides line up with TRBD2. Germline CDR1 is MNHEY and CDR2 is SVGEGT. The CDR3 covers 13 residues. The J segment lost 3 bases and the V segment lost 8 bases, leaving 4 bases of the junction unmatched.

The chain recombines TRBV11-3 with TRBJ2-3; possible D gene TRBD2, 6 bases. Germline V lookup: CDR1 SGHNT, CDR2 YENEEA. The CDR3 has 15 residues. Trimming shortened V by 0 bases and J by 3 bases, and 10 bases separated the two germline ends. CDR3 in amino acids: CASSLDSGRTDTQYF. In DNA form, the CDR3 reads TGTGCCAGCAGCTTAGATAGTGGGAGGACAGATACGCAGTATTTT.

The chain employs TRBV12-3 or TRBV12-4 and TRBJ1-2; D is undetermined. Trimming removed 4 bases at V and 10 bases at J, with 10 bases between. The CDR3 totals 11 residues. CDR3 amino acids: CASSSREDYTF. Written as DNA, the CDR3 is TGTGCCAGCAGTTCTAGGGAGGACTACACCTTC.

CDR3 residues: CASSLETGFEQYF. The CDR3 coding sequence is TGTGCCAGCAGCTTAGAGACAGGGTTCGAGCAGTACTTC. The gene calls are TRBV7-6 and TRBJ2-7; 7 bases are shared with TRBD1. The V gene end was trimmed by 1 base and the J gene end by 6 bases; junction bases not matched to a gene: 3. CDR3 length: 13 amino acids. Germline V gene data show CDR1 as SGHVS and CDR2 as FNYEAQ.

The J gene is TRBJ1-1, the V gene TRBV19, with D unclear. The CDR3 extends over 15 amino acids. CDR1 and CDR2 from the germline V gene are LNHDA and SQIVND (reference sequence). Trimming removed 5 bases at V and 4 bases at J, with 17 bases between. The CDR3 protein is CASSYPRTDVTEAFF. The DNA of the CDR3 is TGTGCCAGTAGTTACCCCCGGACTGATGTCACTGAAGCTTTCTTT. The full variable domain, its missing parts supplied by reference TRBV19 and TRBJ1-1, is DGGITQSPKYLFRKEGQNVTLSCEQNLNHDAMYWYRQDPGQGLRLIYYSQIVNDFQKGDIAEGYSVSREKKESFPLTVTSAQKNPTAFYLCASSYPRTDVTEAFFGQGTRLTVV.

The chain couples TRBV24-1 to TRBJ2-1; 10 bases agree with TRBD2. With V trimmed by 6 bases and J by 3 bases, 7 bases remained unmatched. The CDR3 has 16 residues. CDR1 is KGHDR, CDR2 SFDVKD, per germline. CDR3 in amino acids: CATSWGSGRFYNEQFF. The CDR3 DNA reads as TGTGCCACCAGTTGGGGTAGCGGGAGGTTCTACAATGAGCAGTTCTTC.

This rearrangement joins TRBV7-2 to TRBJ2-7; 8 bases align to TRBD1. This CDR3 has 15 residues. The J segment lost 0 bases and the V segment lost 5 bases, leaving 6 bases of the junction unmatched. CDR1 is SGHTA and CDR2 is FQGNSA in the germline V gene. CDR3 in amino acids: CASSRRQGPSYEQYF. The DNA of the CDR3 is TGTGCCAGCAGCAGACGACAGGGGCCCTCCTACGAGCAGTACTTC.

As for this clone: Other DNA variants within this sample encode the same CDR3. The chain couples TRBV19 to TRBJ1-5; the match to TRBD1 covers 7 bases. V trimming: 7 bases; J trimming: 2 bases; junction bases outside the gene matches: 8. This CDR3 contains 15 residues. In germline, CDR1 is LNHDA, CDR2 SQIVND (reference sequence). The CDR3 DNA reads TGTGCCAGTACCCTCGACAGGGCTGGCAATCAGCCCCAGCATTTT. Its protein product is CASTLDRAGNQPQHF. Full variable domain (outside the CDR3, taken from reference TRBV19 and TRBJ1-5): DGGITQSPKYLFRKEGQNVTLSCEQNLNHDAMYWYRQDPGQGLRLIYYSQIVNDFQKGDIAEGYSVSREKKESFPLTVTSAQKNPTAFYLCASTLDRAGNQPQHFGDGTRLSIL.

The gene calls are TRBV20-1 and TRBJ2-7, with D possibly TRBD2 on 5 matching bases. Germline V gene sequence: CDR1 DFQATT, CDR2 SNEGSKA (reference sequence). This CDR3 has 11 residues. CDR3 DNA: TGCAGACCAACTAGTGGCCACGAGCAGTACTTC. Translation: CRPTSGHEQYF.

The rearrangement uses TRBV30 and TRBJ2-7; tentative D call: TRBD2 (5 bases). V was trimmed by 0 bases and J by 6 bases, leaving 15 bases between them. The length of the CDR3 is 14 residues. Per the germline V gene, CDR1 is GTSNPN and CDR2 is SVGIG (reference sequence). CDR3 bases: TGTGCCTGGAGTGTAGGTAGCGTGGCCCGCGAGCAGTACTTC. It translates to CAWSVGSVAREQYF.

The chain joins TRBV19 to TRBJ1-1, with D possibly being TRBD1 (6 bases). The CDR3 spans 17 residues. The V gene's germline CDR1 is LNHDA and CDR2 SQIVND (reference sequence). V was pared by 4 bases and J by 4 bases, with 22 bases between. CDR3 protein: CASSRRTGGEIITEAFF. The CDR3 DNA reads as TGTGCCAGTAGTAGACGTACGGGGGGCGAAATCATCACTGAAGCTTTCTTT.

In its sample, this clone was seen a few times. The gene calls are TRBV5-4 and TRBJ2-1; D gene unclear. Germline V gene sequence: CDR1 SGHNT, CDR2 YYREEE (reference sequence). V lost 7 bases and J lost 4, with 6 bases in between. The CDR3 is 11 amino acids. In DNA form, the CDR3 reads TGTGCCAGCGAGGATTACAATGAGCAGTTCTTC. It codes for CASEDYNEQFF.

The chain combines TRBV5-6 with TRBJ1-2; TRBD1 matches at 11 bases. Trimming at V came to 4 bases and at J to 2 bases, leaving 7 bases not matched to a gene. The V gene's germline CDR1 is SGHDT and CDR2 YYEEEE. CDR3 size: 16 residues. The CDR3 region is CASSMIRDRGNYGYTF. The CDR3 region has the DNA TGTGCCAGCAGCATGATACGGGACAGGGGGAACTATGGCTACACCTTC.

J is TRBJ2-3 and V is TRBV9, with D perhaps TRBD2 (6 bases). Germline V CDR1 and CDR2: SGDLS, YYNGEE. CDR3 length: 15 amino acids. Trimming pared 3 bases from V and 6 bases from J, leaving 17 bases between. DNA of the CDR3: TGTGCCAGCAGCGCCGGGACTGCACTTGGGGATACGCAGTATTTT. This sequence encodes CASSAGTALGDTQYF.

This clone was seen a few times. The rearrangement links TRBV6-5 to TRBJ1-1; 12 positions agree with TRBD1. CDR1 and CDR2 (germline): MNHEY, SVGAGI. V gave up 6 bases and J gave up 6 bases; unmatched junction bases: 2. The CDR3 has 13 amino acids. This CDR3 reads CASSRDRGPEAFF. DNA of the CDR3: TGTGCCAGCAGCCGGGACAGGGGGCCTGAAGCTTTCTTT.

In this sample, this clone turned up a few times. The CDR3 bases are TGTGCCAGCAACATTAACGACAGGGGCGGCTACACCTTC. Amino acid sequence: CASNINDRGGYTF. This chain joins TRBV12-3 or TRBV12-4 and TRBJ1-2, with 8 bases lining up with TRBD1. The CDR3 covers 13 residues. With 7 bases clipped from V and 8 bases from J, the junction kept 9 bases outside the gene matches.

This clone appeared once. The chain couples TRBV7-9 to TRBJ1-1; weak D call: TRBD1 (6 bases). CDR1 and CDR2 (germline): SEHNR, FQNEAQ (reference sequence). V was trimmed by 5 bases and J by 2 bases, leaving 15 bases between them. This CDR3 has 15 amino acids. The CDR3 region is CASSLNTGINTEAFF. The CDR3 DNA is TGTGCCAGCAGCCTGAATACAGGGATCAACACTGAAGCTTTCTTT.

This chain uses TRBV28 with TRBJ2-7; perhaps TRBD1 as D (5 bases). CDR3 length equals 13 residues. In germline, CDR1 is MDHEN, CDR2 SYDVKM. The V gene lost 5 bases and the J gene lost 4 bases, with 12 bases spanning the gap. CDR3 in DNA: TGTGCCAGCAGTCCCCCGACAGTTTACGAGCAGTACTTC. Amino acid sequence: CASSPPTVYEQYF. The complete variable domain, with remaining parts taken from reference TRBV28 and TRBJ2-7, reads DVKVTQSSRYLVKRTGEKVFLECVQDMDHENMFWYRQDPGLGLRLIYFSYDVKMKEKGDIPEGYSVSREKKERFSLILESASTNQTSMYLCASSPPTVYEQYFGPGTRLTVT.

This CDR3 reads CASSLQASYEQYF. The CDR3 nucleotides are TGTGCCAGCAGTTTACAGGCCTCCTACGAGCAGTACTTC. The V and J genes are TRBV6-2 or TRBV6-3 and TRBJ2-7; D possibly corresponds to TRBD1 (5 bases). V lost 4 bases and J 0 bases, leaving 7 bases between the germline ends. This CDR3 comprises 13 residues. Looked up from germline, CDR1 is MNHEY and CDR2 is SVGEGT.

Here the CDR3 DNA reads TGCGCCAGCAGCTTGGACAGGGGGGGTAATGAAAAACTGTTTTTT. Protein sequence: CASSLDRGGNEKLFF. This sequence joins TRBV5-1 and TRBJ1-4; TRBD1 matches at 8 bases. After removal of 0 bases from V and 4 bases from J, the junction contained 2 bases not matched to a gene. CDR1 and CDR2 from the germline V gene are SGHRS and YFSETQ. The CDR3 is 15 amino acids.

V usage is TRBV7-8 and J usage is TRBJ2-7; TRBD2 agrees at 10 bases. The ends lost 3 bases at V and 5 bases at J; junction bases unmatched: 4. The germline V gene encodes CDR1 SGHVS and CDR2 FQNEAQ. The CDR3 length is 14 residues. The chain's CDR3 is CASSLRTSGHEQYF. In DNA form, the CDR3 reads TGTGCCAGCAGCTTGAGGACTAGCGGCCACGAGCAGTACTTC.